The clone carrying this T cell receptor beta chain was counted at least ten times. Antigen specificity is unknown. This sample is part of a study of blood T cells in healthy people across ages. Overall study findings and caveats: Age brought a roughly linear fall in TCR beta diversity measured per million T cells.

A sample-barcoded 5' primer and a J-beta primer mix were used in a second PCR of roughly 6 to 11 cycles. TCRdb analysed the 5' RACE reads with MiXCR anew, one entry per CDR3 protein. The repertoire holds 980,000 or so distinct CDR3 sequences, with about 48% as singletons. CDR3 length: 13 amino acids. Trimming left V 2 bases short and J 9 bases short, with 13 bases between. Per the germline V gene, CDR1 is SGHTA and CDR2 is FQGNSA. The chain links TRBV7-2 to TRBJ2-5, with D unresolved. Sequenced material: blood. The TCR originated in a man between 25 and 39 years old in good health. The CDR3 bases are TGTGCCAGCAGCTTAACCGCTAGTTTCGCCCAGTACTTC. Translating gives CASSLTASFAQYF.